The T cell receptor (beta chain) described here comes from a study of OX40 agonist ivuxolimab in advanced cancers. Background on the study: Partial responses were recorded for three patients, including one with hepatocellular carcinoma and two with cutaneous melanoma.

Generated by immunoSEQ multiplex PCR, the TCRdb table keeps only in-frame clones and is missing some. The sample includes some 60,000 clones, 87% seen only once; the top ten take about 0.38%. The germline V gene encodes CDR1 MNHEY and CDR2 SVGAGI. Trimming cost V 2 bases and J 3 bases, with 7 bases left between them. This CDR3 has 14 amino acids. This chain links TRBV6-5 with TRBJ2-2; D perhaps matches TRBD1 (5 bases). Here the sequenced sample was CD4+ or CD8+ T cells sorted from blood, taken in a trial of the OX40 agonist ivuxolimab. The receptor was derived from an adult with an advanced solid tumor such as melanoma, head and neck, liver or kidney cancer. DNA for the CDR3: TGTGCCAGCAGTTACCGCAGGGACACCGGGGAGCTGTTTTTT. It translates to CASSYRRDTGELFF.